What follows are 4 T cell receptor beta chains derived from one specimen sequenced in a study of T cell responses to AZD1222 COVID-19 vaccine. Here immunoSEQ multiplex PCR was the method, and the copy in TCRdb shows in-frame clones only, minus some. Of approximately 28,000 clones in the sample, approximately 92% were seen once. This material consisted of peripheral blood, taken 28 days after the second AZD1222 dose. These receptors came from an adult who received the AZD1222 COVID-19 vaccine.

The chain is built from TRBV3-1 (or the pseudogene TRBV3-2) and TRBJ2-3; 8 nucleotides agree with TRBD2. The CDR3 is 16 amino acids. CDR1 is LGHDT, CDR2 YNNKEL, per germline (reference sequence). J was trimmed by 0 bases and V by 3 bases; bases with no gene match: 5. The CDR3 DNA follows: TGTGCCAGCAGCCAGAAGCGGGGGACTAGCACAGATACGCAGTATTTT. Protein sequence: CASSQKRGTSTDTQYF.

This chain links TRBV4-3 with TRBJ2-3; D is undetermined. V gave up 1 base and J gave up 0 bases, with 5 bases separating them. The CDR3 contains 14 residues. The germline gives CDR1 LGHNA, CDR2 YSLEER. The CDR3 loop reads CASSQAYSTDTQYF. The DNA for the CDR3 is TGCGCCAGCAGCCAAGCCTACAGCACAGATACGCAGTATTTT.

This clone was observed a single time. V usage is TRBV6-6 and J usage is TRBJ1-4; 8 bases are a match to TRBD1. V was pared by 5 bases and J by 7 bases, with 6 bases of the junction left unmatched. CDR1 MNHNY and CDR2 SVGAGI come from the germline V gene (reference sequence). The CDR3 spans 14 residues. The DNA for the CDR3 is TGTGCCAGCAGTGTCCAGGGGGCGACTGAAAAACTGTTTTTT. It translates to CASSVQGATEKLFF.

The rearrangement uses TRBV30 and TRBJ1-2; possible D gene TRBD1, 6 bases. CDR3 length: 13 residues. V lost 0 bases and J lost 5, with 10 bases in between. Germline V gene data show CDR1 as GTSNPN and CDR2 as SVGIG (reference sequence). The CDR3 sequence: CAWSVGRGYGYTF. The CDR3 nucleotides read TGTGCCTGGAGTGTTGGAAGGGGGTATGGCTACACCTTC.